The clone carrying this T cell receptor beta chain was counted ten times or more. Its antigen is as yet unknown. This sample is drawn from a study of T cells in Graves' hyperthyroidism and ophthalmopathy. Study-level findings and limits: Model output signaled ophthalmopathy a median 6.5 months ahead of onset. A 13 V-J model separated ophthalmopathy from stable hyperthyroidism.

The investigators amplified TCR beta CDR3 regions from RNA transcripts. A set of HTBI primers served as the primers for a first-round RT-PCR of the TCR CDR3. TCRdb fed the multiplex PCR reads into MiXCR, producing one record per CDR3 protein. This table has 300,000 to 500,000 distinct CDR3 sequences, about an eighth appearing once. The CDR3 runs 15 residues. V was cut by 1 base and J by 7 bases, with 17 bases left in between. Germline V lookup: CDR1 SGHAT, CDR2 FQNNGV. Disease duration was under 3 months in the ophthalmopathy patients, who also had a Clinical Activity Score of at least 3 and a NOSPECS grade of at least 4. This sample holds PBMCs from roughly 10 ml fresh peripheral blood.

Sequenced: blood. This receptor was taken from a man aged 50-60 years with Graves' ophthalmopathy. The chain joins TRBV11-2 to TRBJ2-7; the D gene is possibly TRBD1 (7 bases). In DNA, the CDR3 is TGTGCCAGCAGCTTAGTACTAGCTAGGGGGCGAGAGCAGTACTTC. As protein: CASSLVLARGREQYF.